Sequencing of this T cell receptor (beta chain) was carried out in a study of blood T cell repertoires in COVID-19. Study summary: Acute and convalescent COVID-19 specimens originated in the United States, Italy and Spain. T cells, B-cell-depleted T cells, or PBMCs provided the cDNA or gDNA that served as material.

There are 15 residues in the CDR3. The germline V and J ends were trimmed by 1 base and 10 bases, with 14 bases remaining between them. Germline values: CDR1 SGHTA, CDR2 FQGTGA. As processed by the authors: By means of reference gene primer amplification, nucleated cell counts were estimated. The method was immunoSEQ multiplex PCR; TCRdb's version includes in-frame clones alone and lacks a portion of them. The V and J calls and clone size were taken over from that table, and D and trimming were inferred from the DNA. The table has tens of thousands of clones, around 84% seen once. The clonotype originates from a human donor in a cohort sampled during active COVID-19. The sequencing sample was made of peripheral blood. V gene TRBV7-3 combines with J gene TRBJ1-6; D is unclear. The CDR3 DNA sequence: TGTGCCAGCAGCTTAAATGGGAGGGAAGGCTCACCCCTCCACTTT. Translation gives CASSLNGREGSPLHF.